This T cell receptor (beta chain) derives from a study of CD8 T cells in Susac syndrome. This clonotype was counted once. Its antigen is still unknown. V was shortened by 6 bases and J by 0 bases, with 12 bases between the two germline ends. The CDR3 spans 15 residues. Germline CDR1 and CDR2: MNHEY and SVGAGI. Whole-study results and caveats: Within total CD8+ repertoires, roughly 17 Susac-specific public clones were found, and within CD8+ TEMRA repertoires, several. Clonal CD8+ expansion in Susac was highest in TEMRA cells and active patients.

Reverse transcription of roughly 0.5 to 1 ug RNA used random hexamers. The immunoSEQ assay covered 54 Vbeta and 13 Jbeta segments for CDR3. TCRdb passed the immunoSEQ multiplex PCR reads through MiXCR, listing each CDR3 protein once. The sample includes 70,000 to 100,000 distinct CDR3 sequences, about 95% of them seen just once. The rearrangement joins TRBV6-5 to TRBJ1-5, with a possible D match to TRBD1 (5 bases). This clonotype was obtained from a human donor with Susac syndrome. Sample: CD8+ T cells from PBMCs. CDR3 sequence: CASRPTVISNQPQHF. The CDR3 DNA sequence: TGTGCCAGCAGGCCGACAGTCATTAGCAATCAGCCCCAGCATTTT.